This TCR beta chain came from a study of CD4 T cells in relation to SARS-CoV-2 and coronaviruses. Across the whole study: PBMCs were cultured with antigen for roughly 11 days before TCR beta sequencing.

V lost 4 bases and J 7 bases, leaving 26 bases between the germline ends. The CDR3 spans 18 residues. Germline assignment: CDR1 SGHRS and CDR2 YFSETQ. Before the COVID-19 pandemic, during about 2011-2019, CD4+ T cells were taken from unexposed donors. Isolation of CD4+ T cells took place after less than 11 days in culture. About this clone: The antigen is unknown.

Whole-study results and caveats: Compared with monoreactive clones, crossreactive clones showed significantly weaker SARS-CoV-2 expansion.

Using immunoSEQ multiplex PCR, the repertoire was profiled, and TCRdb retains in-frame clones only, with some absent. The data contain some 20,000 clones, around 80% of them seen just once; the ten biggest clones take up approximately 20%. The sequence was collected from a human donor in good health. Source material: CD4+ T cells from PBMCs, cultured in vitro. The chain joins TRBV5-1 to TRBJ1-4, with D possibly TRBD1 on 5 matching bases. CDR3 in DNA: TGCGCCAGCAGCCACGCCCGGGACGGGCCTTGGGGTGGTGAAAAACTGTTTTTT. Residues: CASSHARDGPWGGEKLFF.